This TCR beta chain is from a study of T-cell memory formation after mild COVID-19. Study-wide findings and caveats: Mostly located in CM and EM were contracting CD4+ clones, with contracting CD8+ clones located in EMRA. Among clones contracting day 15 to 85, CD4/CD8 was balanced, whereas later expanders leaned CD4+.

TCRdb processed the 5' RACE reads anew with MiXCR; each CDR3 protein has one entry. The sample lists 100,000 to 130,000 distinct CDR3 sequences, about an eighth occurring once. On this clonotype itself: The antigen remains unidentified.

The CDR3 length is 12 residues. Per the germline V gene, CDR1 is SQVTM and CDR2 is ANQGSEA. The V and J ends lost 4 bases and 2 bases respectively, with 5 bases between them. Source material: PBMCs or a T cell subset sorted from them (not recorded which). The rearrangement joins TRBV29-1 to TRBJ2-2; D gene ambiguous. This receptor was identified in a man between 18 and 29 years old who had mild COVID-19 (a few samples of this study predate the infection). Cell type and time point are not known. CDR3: CSVGGNTGELFF. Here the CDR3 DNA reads TGCAGCGTTGGGGGTAACACCGGGGAGCTGTTTTTT.